Described below is a single T cell receptor (beta chain) sequence and its context. Antigen specificity is unknown. CDR1 and CDR2 (germline): SGHVS, FNYEAQ. V was cut by 5 bases and J by 6 bases, with 19 bases left in between. This CDR3 is built from 16 residues. This sample was taken from a study of cytomegalovirus exposure and HLA in healthy donors. Broader study findings: Donors were assumed by presence/absence analyses to have roughly uniform sequencing depth.

The PCR made use of 60 Vbeta and 13 Jbeta primers. Assay used: immunoSEQ multiplex PCR; TCRdb lists only in-frame clones, some missing. The sample records 95,000 to 150,000 clones, roughly 82% being singletons. Sequenced input: PBMCs. The V and J genes are TRBV7-6 and TRBJ1-4; D is possibly TRBD1 (6 bases). The sequence came from a man in his late teens or twenties in good health and CMV-seropositive. CDR3 bases: TGTGCCAGCAGCCCCCGAGGGGGACCCGCATATGAAAAACTGTTTTTT. This translates into CASSPRGGPAYEKLFF. The entire variable domain, with the rest obtained from reference TRBV7-6 and TRBJ1-4, is as follows: GAGVSQSPRYKVTKRGQDVALRCDPISGHVSLYWYRQALGQGPEFLTYFNYEAQQDKSGLPNDRFSAERPEGSISTLTIQRTEQRDSAMYRCASSPRGGPAYEKLFFGSGTQLSVL.